Detailed here is one TCR beta chain. The target antigen is unknown. The protocol was immunoSEQ multiplex PCR, while the TCRdb copy is restricted to in-frame clones and leaves out a portion. Of roughly 50,000 clones listed, about 86% are singletons. Combined were second doses at about 4 or about 12 weeks. Trimming removed 7 bases at V and 4 bases at J, with 13 bases between. The CDR3 contains 14 residues. CDR1 MDHEN and CDR2 SYDVKM come from the germline V gene. This record belongs to a study of T cell responses to AZD1222 COVID-19 vaccine. The study's findings and limits: Only a handful of AZD1222 recipients, several in all, had baseline seropositivity. Unmutated variant regions are reportedly targeted by nearly half of spike-specific TCRs. Clonal diversity was possibly underestimated; the donors were predominantly white British and more often female.

The sample in question was peripheral blood, obtained 28 days after the second AZD1222 dose. The clonotype was recovered from an adult who received the AZD1222 COVID-19 vaccine. The chain has TRBV28 and TRBJ2-2; tentatively, D is TRBD2 (5 bases). CDR3 bases: TGTGCCAGCAAACCCCGGGATGGCACCGGGGAGCTGTTTTTT. It is translated as CASKPRDGTGELFF.